This TCR beta chain came from a study of blood T cell repertoires in COVID-19. Turning to the study itself: The analysed material was cDNA or gDNA that came from T cells, B-cell-depleted T cells, or PBMCs.

The V gene's germline CDR1 is SGHTA and CDR2 FQGNSA. CDR3 size: 15 residues. V was pared by 5 bases and J by 2 bases, with 9 bases of the junction left unmatched. Under the authors' procedure: The assay estimated nucleated cells by amplifying reference gene primers. TCRdb keeps only in-frame clones here, not all; method: immunoSEQ multiplex PCR. D and trimming come from the DNA, and the V and J calls and clone size come from that table. The data contain 55,000 to 75,000 clones, roughly three quarters of them singletons. The clonotype was recovered from a human donor in a cohort sampled during active COVID-19. Sequenced material: peripheral blood. This chain joins TRBV7-2 and TRBJ2-7, with 7 bases that match TRBD1. CDR3 DNA: TGTGCCAGCAGCCAAGGCTTCGGACAGGCCTACGAGCAGTACTTC. Its translation is CASSQGFGQAYEQYF.